The 14 T cell receptor beta chains below come from one sample, sequenced in a study of response to subunit inactivated influenza vaccine. TCRdb passed the RT-PCR reads through MiXCR, listing each CDR3 protein once. The table lists 650,000 to 700,000 distinct CDR3 sequences, 15% to 18% of them singletons, with 11% in the top ten. The sample here was PBMCs from blood, taken roughly 12 days after vaccination. These receptors originate from a man in his forties or fifties who received an inactivated influenza vaccine.

V and J are TRBV7-9 and TRBJ2-1; no clear D gene. Between the trimmed V and J ends, which lost 2 bases and 1 base, there was a span of 9 bases. CDR3 length: 15 residues. CDR1 and CDR2 from the germline V gene are SEHNR and FQNEAQ (reference sequence). The CDR3 region has the DNA TGTGCCAGCAGCTTAAAGGACGGGTCCTACAATGAGCAGTTCTTC. Translation: CASSLKDGSYNEQFF.

The chain has TRBV20-1 and TRBJ2-1; the match to TRBD1 covers 7 bases. V lost 6 bases and J lost 10; bases outside the gene matches: 12. Germline V lookup: CDR1 DFQATT, CDR2 SNEGSKA (reference sequence). The CDR3 is 13 residues long. CDR3 protein: CSAPLGRGSEQFF. The DNA for the CDR3 is TGCAGTGCCCCCCTTGGCAGGGGGAGCGAGCAGTTCTTC.

The chain employs TRBV5-1 and TRBJ2-7; D is perhaps TRBD2 (5 bases). Germline CDR1 and CDR2: SGHRS and YFSETQ. This CDR3 has 15 residues. The V end lost 0 bases, the J end lost 2 bases, and 12 bases lay between the germline ends. The CDR3: CASSLAGDTTYEQYF. In DNA, the CDR3 is TGCGCCAGCAGCTTGGCCGGGGATACGACCTACGAGCAGTACTTC.

This rearrangement joins TRBV6-4 to TRBJ2-1; no reliable D call. The CDR3 contains 14 residues. Germline V lookup: CDR1 MRHNA, CDR2 SNTAGT. Trimming cost V 2 bases and J 2 bases, with 7 bases left between them. The CDR3 spells CASSDGSPYNEQFF. In DNA form, the CDR3 reads TGTGCCAGCAGTGACGGCAGCCCCTACAATGAGCAGTTCTTC.

V is TRBV10-3 and J is TRBJ2-7; TRBD1 matches at 8 bases. V was pared by 0 bases and J by 3 bases, with 7 bases of the junction left unmatched. Germline assignment: CDR1 ENHRY and CDR2 SYGVKD. CDR3 length: 16 residues. The CDR3 protein is CAISESQGTGFYEQYF. The CDR3, as DNA: TGTGCCATCAGTGAGTCCCAGGGGACAGGATTCTACGAGCAGTACTTC.

This chain links TRBV29-1 with TRBJ2-2, with TRBD2 matching 9 bases. This CDR3 is 15 amino acids long. Germline lookup yields CDR1 SQVTM and CDR2 ANQGSEA. Unmatched junction bases numbered 5, after V lost 1 base and J lost 5 bases. The CDR3 coding sequence is TGCAGCGTTGAAGTTAGCGGGAGTAGAACCGGGGAGCTGTTTTTT. It yields the protein CSVEVSGSRTGELFF.

This clonotype appeared a few times. The chain combines TRBV20-1 with TRBJ2-7, with D perhaps given as TRBD1 or TRBD2 (5 bases each). The germline V and J ends were trimmed by 0 bases and 3 bases, with 12 bases remaining between them. The CDR3 consists of 14 residues. Germline CDR1 is DFQATT and CDR2 is SNEGSKA (reference sequence). CDR3 sequence (DNA): TGCAGTGCTAGAGATGACGGGGCCGACTACGAGCAGTACTTC. This translates into CSARDDGADYEQYF.

The rearrangement links TRBV18 to TRBJ2-7; possible D gene TRBD2, 6 bases. The CDR3 contains 15 residues. V was trimmed by 3 bases and J by 3 bases, leaving 15 bases between them. Germline CDR1 reads KGHSH; CDR2 reads LQKENI. The CDR3 region is CASSPSEGKDYEQYF. The CDR3 DNA reads TGTGCCAGCTCACCCTCGGAGGGAAAGGACTACGAGCAGTACTTC.

V is TRBV5-4 and J is TRBJ1-2; no firm D call. V lost 4 bases to trimming and J lost 7 bases, with 17 bases between them. The CDR3 is made up of 14 amino acids. Germline CDR1 reads SGHNT; CDR2 reads YYREEE (reference sequence). The CDR3 DNA follows: TGTGCCAGCAGCCCAGGACCTAAGTCGGGTGGCTACACCTTC. The encoded protein is CASSPGPKSGGYTF.

This clonotype has more than one count but fewer than ten. The V gene is TRBV13, the J gene TRBJ2-1; D gene ambiguous. Per germline, CDR1 PRHDT and CDR2 FYEKMQ (reference sequence). The ends were cut back, 3 bases at V and 2 bases at J, with 17 bases in the middle. The CDR3 totals 17 residues. The CDR3: CASSLVQAGVTYNEQFF. The CDR3 DNA reads as TGTGCCAGCAGCTTGGTTCAAGCAGGTGTGACCTACAATGAGCAGTTCTTC.

J is TRBJ1-1 and V is TRBV4-2; D ambiguous. Germline V CDR1 and CDR2: LGHNA, YNFKEQ. V was shortened by 0 bases and J by 3 bases, with 5 bases between the two germline ends. The CDR3 extends over 13 amino acids. The CDR3 DNA follows: TGTGCCAGCAGCCAAGATTGGGACACTGAAGCTTTCTTT. Translated, it gives CASSQDWDTEAFF.

V gene TRBV24-1 combines with J gene TRBJ1-5; D is unclear. The length of the CDR3 is 17 residues. V lost 3 bases and J lost 4, with 18 bases in between. Germline V lookup: CDR1 KGHDR, CDR2 SFDVKD. The CDR3 DNA reads TGTGCCACCAGTGATCCGCAGGCGGAGTCGGGAAATCAGCCCCAGCATTTT. Protein: CATSDPQAESGNQPQHF.

The gene calls are TRBV6-6 and TRBJ1-4; D is uncertain. Per germline, CDR1 MNHNY and CDR2 SVGAGI (reference sequence). CDR3 size: 13 residues. The V end was cut by 3 bases, the J end by 8 bases, with 10 bases between. The DNA of the CDR3 is TGTGCCAGCAGTTATCGCTTGCCCGAAAAACTGTTTTTT. Protein: CASSYRLPEKLFF.

The rearrangement uses TRBV25-1 and TRBJ1-4; the match to TRBD1 covers 7 bases. The CDR3 contains 14 residues. Trimming at V came to 1 base and at J to 5 bases, leaving 1 base not matched to a gene. The germline V gene encodes CDR1 MGHDK and CDR2 SYGVNS. In nucleotides, the CDR3 is TGTGCCAGCAGTGAATGGGGACAGAATGAAAAACTGTTTTTT. Translating it yields CASSEWGQNEKLFF.